What follows describes a single T cell receptor beta chain. Per the original methods: Filtering differed for immunoSEQ, which gave only junction sequences without quality scores. The table came from immunoSEQ multiplex PCR; TCRdb's copy has only in-frame clones and leaves some out. The V and J calls and clone size were taken over from that table, and D and trimming were inferred from the DNA. The sample carries fewer than 850,000 clones, about nine tenths recorded once. These data originate in a study of shared clonotypes between healthy human individuals. Germline-derived CDR1 and CDR2 are SQVTM and ANQGSEA. CDR3 length equals 14 residues. With 3 bases removed from V and 3 bases from J, the gap between germline ends came to 14 bases.

Specimen: memory CD8+ T cells from PBMCs. Subset here: CD45RO+ cells pooled with CCR7-negative TemRA cells. The receptor was isolated from a man younger than 30 in good health. Some clones in this sample may be carry-over from other donors' samples. V is TRBV29-1 and J is TRBJ1-2, with D possibly matching TRBD1 (5 bases). The CDR3 protein is CSVERPGADYGYTF. CDR3 nucleotides: TGCAGCGTTGAGCGGCCCGGGGCGGACTATGGCTACACCTTC.